This T cell receptor beta chain appears in the sequencing data of a study of blood T cell repertoires in COVID-19. About the study: Sources were T cells, B-cell-depleted T cells, or PBMCs; the material itself was cDNA or gDNA.

This CDR3 region has 16 residues. V dropped 5 bases and J dropped 5; count of bases not matched to a gene: 6. The germline V gene encodes CDR1 SEHNR and CDR2 FQNEAQ (reference sequence). Profiling relied on immunoSEQ multiplex PCR, and the TCRdb table lists in-frame clones only, not all of them. The repertoire holds roughly 260,000 clones, with approximately 92% as singletons. Seattle-derived patients entered the study during active infection and were followed longitudinally. Sequencing was performed on peripheral blood. The sequence came from a person aged 18-30 years with COVID-19, enrolled during active disease. The chain links TRBV7-9 to TRBJ2-5; TRBD2 matches at 15 bases. The CDR3 protein is CASSHGLAGGGETQYF. The CDR3 region has the DNA TGTGCCAGCAGCCACGGACTAGCGGGAGGGGGGGAGACCCAGTACTTC.